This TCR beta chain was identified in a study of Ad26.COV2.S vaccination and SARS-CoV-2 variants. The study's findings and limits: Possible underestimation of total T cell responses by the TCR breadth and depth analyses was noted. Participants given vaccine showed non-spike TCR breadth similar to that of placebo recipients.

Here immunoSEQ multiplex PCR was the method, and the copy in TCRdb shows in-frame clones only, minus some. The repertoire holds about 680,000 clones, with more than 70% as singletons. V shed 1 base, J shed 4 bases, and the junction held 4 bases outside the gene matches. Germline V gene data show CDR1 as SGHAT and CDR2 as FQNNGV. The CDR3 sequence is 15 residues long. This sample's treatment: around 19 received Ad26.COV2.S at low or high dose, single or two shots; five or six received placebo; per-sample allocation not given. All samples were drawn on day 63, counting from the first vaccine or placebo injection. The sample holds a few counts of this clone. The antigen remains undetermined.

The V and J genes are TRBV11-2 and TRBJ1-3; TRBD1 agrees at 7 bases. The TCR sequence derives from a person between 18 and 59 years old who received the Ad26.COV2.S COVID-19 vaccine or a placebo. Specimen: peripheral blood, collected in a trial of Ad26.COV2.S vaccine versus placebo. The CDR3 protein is CASSLGDRAGNTIYF. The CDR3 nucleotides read TGTGCCAGCAGCTTAGGCGACAGGGCCGGAAACACCATATATTTT.